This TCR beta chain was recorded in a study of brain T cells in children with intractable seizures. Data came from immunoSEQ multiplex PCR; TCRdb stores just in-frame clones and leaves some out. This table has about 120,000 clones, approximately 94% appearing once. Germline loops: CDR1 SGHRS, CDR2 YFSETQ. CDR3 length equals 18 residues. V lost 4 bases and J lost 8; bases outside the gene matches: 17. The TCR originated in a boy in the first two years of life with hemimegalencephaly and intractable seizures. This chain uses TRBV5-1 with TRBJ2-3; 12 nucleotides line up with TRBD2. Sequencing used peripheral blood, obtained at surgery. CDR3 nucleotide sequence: TGCGCCAGCAGCCCCATCGGAGGCCTAGCGGGAGGGAGGGGTACGCAGTATTTT. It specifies CASSPIGGLAGGRGTQYF. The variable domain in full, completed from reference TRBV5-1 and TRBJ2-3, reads KAGVTQTPRYLIKTRGQQVTLSCSPISGHRSVSWYQQTPGQGLQFLFEYFSETQRNKGNFPGRFSGRQFSNSRSEMNVSTLELGDSALYLCASSPIGGLAGGRGTQYFGPGTRLTVL.